The TCR beta chain under discussion was sequenced for a study of shared clonotypes between healthy human individuals. Sequencing used immunoSEQ multiplex PCR; TCRdb keeps in-frame clones, though not all of them. The sample shows under 2.5 million clones, 80% to 95% of them seen only once. Donors included only healthy HIV-negative adults lacking recent acute infections or vaccinations. The CD4+ fraction was divided into a CD45RA+ naive subset and a CD45RA-negative memory subset. This clone turned up a few times. At the DNA level, this CDR3 is encoded by other sequences in the same sample as well. The specimen was naive CD4+ T cells from PBMCs. Specified subset: CD45RA+ positively selected. The receptor was isolated from a man aged 18-30 years in good health. Some clones in this sample may be carry-over from other donors' samples.

CDR3 region: CASSFGGPGNTIYF. The CDR3 bases are TGTGCCAGCAGCTTCGGGGGTCCGGGAAACACCATATATTTT. V gene TRBV7-9 combines with J gene TRBJ1-3; a possible D gene is TRBD1 (5 bases). Trimming stripped 3 bases from V and 4 bases from J, with 10 bases between. The germline V gene encodes CDR1 SEHNR and CDR2 FQNEAQ (reference sequence). CDR3 length equals 14 residues.